Presented here are 2 T cell receptor beta chains from one specimen sequenced in a study of sequential checkpoint blockade in melanoma. Treatment specified: randomized to nivolumab then ipilimumab (arm A) or the reverse (arm B). Using immunoSEQ multiplex PCR, the repertoire was profiled, and TCRdb retains in-frame clones only, with some absent. The sample yields 15,000 to 20,000 clones, roughly 72% seen once. The source material was CD8+ T cells sorted from blood (inferred from file names), sampled from a patient given nivolumab and ipilimumab in sequence. These receptors all come from a human donor with melanoma.

The table lists this clone with a count of one. This rearrangement joins TRBV6-5 to TRBJ1-2, with a possible D match to TRBD1 (6 bases). Germline V CDR1 and CDR2: MNHEY, SVGAGI. This CDR3 is built from 14 residues. The V and J ends lost 2 bases and 5 bases respectively, with 12 bases between them. CDR3 sequence (DNA): TGTGCCAGCAGTTACGGACAGTCGACGTATGGCTACACCTTC. Amino acid sequence: CASSYGQSTYGYTF.

Details on this clone: Other DNA sequences in this specimen translate into the identical CDR3. This rearrangement joins TRBV5-8 to TRBJ1-5; D is ambiguous. The CDR3 sequence is 15 residues long. CDR1 and CDR2 from the germline V gene are SGHTS and YDEGEE. Deletions cut 0 bases from V and 1 base from J, with 8 bases between. The chain's CDR3 is CASSLGQVSNQPQHF. CDR3 DNA: TGTGCCAGCAGCTTGGGGCAGGTGAGCAATCAGCCCCAGCATTTT.